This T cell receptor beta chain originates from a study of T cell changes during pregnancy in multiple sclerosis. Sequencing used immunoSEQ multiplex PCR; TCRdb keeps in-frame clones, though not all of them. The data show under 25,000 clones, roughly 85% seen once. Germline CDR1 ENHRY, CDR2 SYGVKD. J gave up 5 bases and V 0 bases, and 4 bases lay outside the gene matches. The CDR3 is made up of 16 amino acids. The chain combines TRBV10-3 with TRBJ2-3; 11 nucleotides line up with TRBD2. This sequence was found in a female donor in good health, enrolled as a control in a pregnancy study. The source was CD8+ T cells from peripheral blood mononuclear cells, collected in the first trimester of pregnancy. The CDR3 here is CAISESSGGGEDTQYF. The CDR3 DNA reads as TGTGCCATCAGTGAGTCTAGCGGGGGGGGAGAAGATACGCAGTATTTT.